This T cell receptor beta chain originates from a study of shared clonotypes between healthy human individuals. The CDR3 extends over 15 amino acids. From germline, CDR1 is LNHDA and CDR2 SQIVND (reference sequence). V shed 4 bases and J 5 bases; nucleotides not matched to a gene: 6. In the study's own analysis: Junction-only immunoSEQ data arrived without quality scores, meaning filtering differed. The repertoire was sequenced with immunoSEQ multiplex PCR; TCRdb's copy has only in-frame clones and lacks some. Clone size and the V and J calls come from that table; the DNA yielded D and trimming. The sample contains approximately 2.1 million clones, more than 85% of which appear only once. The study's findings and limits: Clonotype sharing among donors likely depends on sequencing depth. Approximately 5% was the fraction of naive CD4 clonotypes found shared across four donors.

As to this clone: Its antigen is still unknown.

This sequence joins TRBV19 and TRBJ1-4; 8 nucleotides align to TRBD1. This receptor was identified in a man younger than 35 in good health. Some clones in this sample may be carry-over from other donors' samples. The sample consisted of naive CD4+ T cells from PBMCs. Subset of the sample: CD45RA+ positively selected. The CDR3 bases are TGTGCCAGTAGTAGAGGACAGGGCCCCAATGAAAAACTGTTTTTT. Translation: CASSRGQGPNEKLFF.